This section outlines one TCR beta chain sequence together with its context. Original processing methods: Nucleated cell counts were estimated from reference gene primer amplification. The table came from immunoSEQ multiplex PCR; TCRdb's copy has only in-frame clones and leaves some out. From that table come the V and J calls and clone size; the DNA was used to work out D and trimming. The sample includes hundreds of thousands of clones, 85% to 90% seen only once; the top ten take about 4.3%. This specimen belongs to a study of blood T cell repertoires in COVID-19. The CDR3 runs to 14 residues. The V end lost 3 bases, the J end lost 1 base, and 8 bases lay between the germline ends. Per germline, CDR1 KGHDR and CDR2 SFDVKD.

The material sequenced was peripheral blood. The rearrangement links TRBV24-1 to TRBJ1-1; possibly TRBD1 for D (5 bases). The TCR originated in a woman younger than 45 with acute or convalescent COVID-19. The CDR3 DNA reads as TGTGCCACCAGTGATACAGGATCGAACACTGAAGCTTTCTTT. Residues: CATSDTGSNTEAFF.